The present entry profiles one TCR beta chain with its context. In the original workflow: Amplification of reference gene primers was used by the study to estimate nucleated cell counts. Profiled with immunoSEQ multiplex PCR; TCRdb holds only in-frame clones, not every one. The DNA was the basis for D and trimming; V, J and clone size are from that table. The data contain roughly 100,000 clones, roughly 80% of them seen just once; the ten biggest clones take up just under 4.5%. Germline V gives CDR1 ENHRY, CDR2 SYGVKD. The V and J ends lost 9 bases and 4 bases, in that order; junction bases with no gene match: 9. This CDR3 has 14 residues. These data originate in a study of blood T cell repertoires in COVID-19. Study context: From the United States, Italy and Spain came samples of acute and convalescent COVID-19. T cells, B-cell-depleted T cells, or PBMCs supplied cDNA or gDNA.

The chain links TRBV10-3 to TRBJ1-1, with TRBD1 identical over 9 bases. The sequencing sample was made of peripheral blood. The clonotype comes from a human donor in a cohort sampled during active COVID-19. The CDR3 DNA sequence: TGTGCCATTGCAACCGGGACAGGGAGCACTGAAGCTTTCTTT. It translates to CAIATGTGSTEAFF.